The clone carrying this TCR beta chain was seen ten or more times. This sample is drawn from a study of regulatory T cells in long-lasting Graves disease. Study details: Graves' patients diagnosed newly had used antithyroid drugs under 3 months.

Arm-PCR of CDR3 regions and iRepertoire HTBI primers were the basis on which TCR beta libraries were built. Each CDR3 protein gets one entry after TCRdb re-called the multiplex PCR reads with MiXCR. The table includes approximately 470,000 distinct CDR3 sequences, about 16% detected once. The time point here: newly diagnosed GD, antithyroid drugs for less than 3 months. The TCR library was prepared using RNA isolated from PBMCs. This sample was shared with a second study, whose subject was T cells in Graves' hyperthyroidism and ophthalmopathy. Turning to that study: Ophthalmopathy prediction by the model preceded onset by a median about 6 months.

The sequencing here drew on peripheral blood mononuclear cells (PBMCs), taken at new diagnosis, from a patient treated with antithyroid drugs. This receptor was obtained from a man aged 40-50 years with Graves disease.

The CDR3: CSVRGTNTDTQYF. The CDR3 nucleotides are TGCAGTGTGAGGGGGACTAACACAGATACGCAGTATTTT. This chain links TRBV20-1 with TRBJ2-3; D is perhaps TRBD2 (7 bases). Between the trimmed V and J ends, which lost 7 bases and 2 bases, there was a span of 13 bases. The length of the CDR3 is 13 residues. The germline CDR1 and CDR2 sequences are DFQATT and SNEGSKA (reference sequence).